Listed here are 26 T cell receptor beta chains from one sample, sequenced in a study of graft-versus-host responses after intestinal transplantation. Profiled with immunoSEQ multiplex PCR; TCRdb holds only in-frame clones, not every one. Of tens of thousands of clones in the sample, under 95% are singletons; the top ten hold approximately 5.6%. Antigens for these TCRs are unknown. Sequenced material: unstimulated CD8+ T cells sorted from spleen or lymph node cells, taken before intestinal transplant. These receptors all come from a human donor who received an intestinal transplant.

The chain links TRBV7-6 to TRBJ1-1; maybe TRBD1 (5 bases). There are 17 residues in the CDR3. V lost 5 bases, J lost 7 bases, and 26 bases lay in between. The germline V gene has CDR1 SGHVS and CDR2 FNYEAQ. The CDR3 DNA follows: TGTGCCAGCAGCCGAGACCAGGGTCGGGCTTTAAGTAGTGAAGCTTTCTTT. It specifies CASSRDQGRALSSEAFF.

This clone was recorded once. The chain has TRBV10-1 and TRBJ1-1; D gene uncertain. Looked up from germline, CDR1 is WNHNN and CDR2 is SYGVQD (reference sequence). V was trimmed by 3 bases and J by 1 base, leaving 6 bases between them. The CDR3 is made up of 13 amino acids. CDR3 in DNA: TGCGCCAGCAGTGACCTCCCGAACACTGAAGCTTTCTTT. Protein: CASSDLPNTEAFF.

The chain joins TRBV4-2 to TRBJ2-7; maybe TRBD2 (5 bases). V lost 3 bases and J 6 bases, leaving 12 bases between the germline ends. CDR3 length: 13 amino acids. CDR1 is LGHNA, CDR2 YNFKEQ, per germline. This CDR3 is CASSHPRGFEQYF. CDR3 coding DNA: TGTGCCAGCAGCCACCCACGGGGTTTCGAGCAGTACTTC.

The V gene is TRBV4-2, the J gene TRBJ1-4; 11 nucleotides agree with TRBD1. This CDR3 is 17 amino acids long. Germline CDR1 and CDR2: LGHNA and YNFKEQ. J lost 7 bases, V lost 0 bases, and 7 bases had no gene match. This CDR3 reads CASSQEGQGVGLEKLFF. Written as DNA, the CDR3 is TGTGCCAGCAGCCAAGAGGGACAGGGGGTGGGGCTTGAAAAACTGTTTTTT.

This chain uses TRBV9 with TRBJ2-2; a weak D match, TRBD1 (6 bases). The CDR3 is 15 residues long. The V and J ends lost 3 bases and 1 base respectively, with 10 bases between them. Per the germline V gene, CDR1 is SGDLS and CDR2 is YYNGEE. CDR3 bases: TGTGCCAGCAGCGGTGAGGACAGGAACACCGGGGAGCTGTTTTTT. Protein: CASSGEDRNTGELFF.

This chain joins TRBV5-6 and TRBJ1-5; D is unresolved. V was trimmed by 4 bases and J by 0 bases, leaving 11 bases between them. Germline-derived CDR1 and CDR2 are SGHDT and YYEEEE. CDR3 length equals 15 residues. The CDR3 reads CASSSAQVSNQPQHF. For the CDR3, the DNA is TGTGCCAGCAGCAGTGCGCAGGTTAGCAATCAGCCCCAGCATTTT.

The V gene is TRBV6-1, the J gene TRBJ1-6; possible D gene TRBD1, 5 bases. The germline V gene has CDR1 MNHNS and CDR2 SASEGT. The length of the CDR3 is 14 residues. The V and J ends lost 6 bases and 9 bases respectively, with 15 bases between them. The CDR3 nucleotides are TGTGCCAGCAGACAGGCTATGGGCATTTCACCCCTCCACTTT. Amino acids: CASRQAMGISPLHF.

The chain carries TRBV6-5 and TRBJ2-5, with D perhaps TRBD1 (7 bases). Trimming took 5 bases from V and 0 from J, leaving 10 bases between them. Germline loops: CDR1 MNHEY, CDR2 SVGAGI. The CDR3 spans 14 residues. This CDR3 reads CASSLRGDQETQYF. In DNA, the CDR3 is TGTGCCAGCAGTCTCAGGGGGGACCAAGAGACCCAGTACTTC.

This sequence joins TRBV2 and TRBJ2-1; 10 nucleotides align to TRBD2. Germline CDR1 is SNHLY and CDR2 is FYNNEI. J lost 9 bases, V lost 3 bases, and 8 bases had no gene match. The length of the CDR3 is 15 residues. CDR3 residues: CASSDSSGSYGEQFF. The CDR3 DNA is TGTGCCAGCAGTGATTCTAGCGGGAGCTACGGTGAGCAGTTCTTC.

V is TRBV5-5 and J is TRBJ2-4; D not resolved. Per germline, CDR1 SGHKS and CDR2 YYEKEE (reference sequence). V lost 6 bases, J lost 8 bases, and 24 bases lay in between. The CDR3 loop spans 16 amino acids. In DNA, the CDR3 is TGTGCCAGCACCCCCCCGGTCTCGGTCAGAATGGACATTCAGTACTTC. Its translation is CASTPPVSVRMDIQYF.

The rearrangement uses TRBV6-1 and TRBJ2-5; 11 positions agree with TRBD2. V gave up 2 bases and J gave up 3 bases; unmatched junction bases: 5. Germline CDR1 MNHNS, CDR2 SASEGT. The CDR3 is 16 amino acids. The CDR3 protein is CASSEILAGGEETQYF. The CDR3 nucleotides are TGTGCCAGCAGTGAAATCCTAGCGGGGGGCGAAGAGACCCAGTACTTC.

This chain uses TRBV7-9 with TRBJ2-7, with D perhaps TRBD1 (6 bases). Trimming shortened V by 2 bases and J by 3 bases, and 17 bases separated the two germline ends. CDR1 is SEHNR, CDR2 FQNEAQ, per germline (reference sequence). The CDR3 extends over 16 amino acids. Here the CDR3 reads CASSLNRDKNYYEQYF. CDR3 sequence (DNA): TGTGCCAGCAGCTTAAATCGGGACAAGAACTACTACGAGCAGTACTTC.

DNA for the CDR3: TGTGCCAGCAGTTCCCAGACAGGGGCCATGAACACTGAAGCTTTCTTT. Its translation is CASSSQTGAMNTEAFF. This sequence joins TRBV6-5 and TRBJ1-1; 8 bases fit TRBD1. The junction had 7 bases not matched to a gene; V was cut back by 4 bases and J by 0 bases. Per the germline V gene, CDR1 is MNHEY and CDR2 is SVGAGI. The CDR3 totals 16 residues.

V and J are TRBV5-1 and TRBJ1-2; 8 bases are shared with TRBD1. Germline-derived CDR1 and CDR2 are SGHRS and YFSETQ. V shed 3 bases, J shed 2 bases, and the junction held 3 bases outside the gene matches. The CDR3 sequence is 14 residues long. The CDR3 DNA follows: TGCGCCAGCAGCTGGGGGACAGGCAACTATGGCTACACCTTC. Protein: CASSWGTGNYGYTF. The entire variable domain, with the rest obtained from reference TRBV5-1 and TRBJ1-2, is as follows: KAGVTQTPRYLIKTRGQQVTLSCSPISGHRSVSWYQQTPGQGLQFLFEYFSETQRNKGNFPGRFSGRQFSNSRSEMNVSTLELGDSALYLCASSWGTGNYGYTFGSGTRLTVV.

The J gene is TRBJ2-3, the V gene TRBV29-1; 8 positions agree with TRBD2. Per the germline V gene, CDR1 is SQVTM and CDR2 is ANQGSEA. V lost 3 bases to trimming and J lost 5 bases; unmatched junction nucleotides: 13. The CDR3 is 16 residues long. The CDR3 is CSVDLLIAGPRDTQYF. The CDR3 nucleotides read TGCAGCGTTGATTTATTGATAGCGGGACCCAGAGATACGCAGTATTTT.

This clone came up once. V gene TRBV27 combines with J gene TRBJ1-5; 8 bases are shared with TRBD1. With 6 bases clipped from V and 5 bases from J, the junction kept 12 bases outside the gene matches. The CDR3 consists of 16 residues. Germline V gives CDR1 MNHEY, CDR2 SMNVEV (reference sequence). The CDR3 loop is CASSKLTGGEDQPQHF. In DNA, the CDR3 is TGTGCCAGCAGCAAGCTCACAGGGGGTGAAGATCAGCCCCAGCATTTT.

The chain recombines TRBV9 with TRBJ1-6, with D hard to call. CDR3 size: 14 residues. The ends were cut back, 2 bases at V and 7 bases at J, with 10 bases in the middle. CDR1 is SGDLS and CDR2 is YYNGEE in the germline V gene. The CDR3 coding sequence is TGTGCCAGCAGCGTTGGACTTTCAAATTCACCCCTCCACTTT. Amino acids: CASSVGLSNSPLHF. The entire variable domain, with the rest obtained from reference TRBV9 and TRBJ1-6, is as follows: DSGVTQTPKHLITATGQRVTLRCSPRSGDLSVYWYQQSLDQGLQFLIQYYNGEERAKGNILERFSAQQFPDLHSELNLSSLELGDSALYFCASSVGLSNSPLHFGNGTRLTVT.

V usage is TRBV6-5 and J usage is TRBJ1-1; D call uncertain. The CDR3 contains 14 residues. CDR1 and CDR2 from the germline V gene are MNHEY and SVGAGI. V was pared by 6 bases and J by 1 base, with 12 bases between. This CDR3 is CASRSGTSNTEAFF. The CDR3 DNA follows: TGTGCCAGCAGGAGTGGTACCTCGAACACTGAAGCTTTCTTT.

The rearrangement links TRBV2 to TRBJ2-5, with D possibly TRBD2 on 5 matching bases. There are 13 residues in the CDR3. V lost 8 bases and J 0 bases, leaving 10 bases between the germline ends. The germline gives CDR1 SNHLY, CDR2 FYNNEI. CDR3 bases: TGTGCCAGCCTAGCCCCTAACCAAGAGACCCAGTACTTC. It translates to CASLAPNQETQYF.

The chain couples TRBV10-3 to TRBJ1-2; 9 bases align to TRBD1. The germline gives CDR1 ENHRY, CDR2 SYGVKD. The CDR3 contains 15 residues. Trimming took 2 bases from V and 4 from J; bases not matched to a gene: 5. CDR3 bases: TGTGCCATCAGTGAGACGGGACAGGGAGTCTATGGCTACACCTTC. It yields the protein CAISETGQGVYGYTF.

This clone was found once. The gene calls are TRBV19 and TRBJ2-7, with 7 bases lining up with TRBD2. The CDR3 runs 13 residues. Germline loops: CDR1 LNHDA, CDR2 SQIVND (reference sequence). Trimming at V came to 3 bases and at J to 4 bases, leaving 3 bases not matched to a gene. This CDR3 is CASSIRGDYEQYF. The CDR3 DNA sequence: TGTGCCAGTAGTATTCGGGGGGATTACGAGCAGTACTTC.

The chain joins TRBV2 to TRBJ1-2; D is uncertain. The CDR3 runs to 15 residues. Germline values: CDR1 SNHLY, CDR2 FYNNEI. V was trimmed by 6 bases and J by 6 bases, leaving 20 bases between them. The CDR3 here is CASSLGMVGTNGYTF. The CDR3 DNA is TGTGCCAGCAGCCTGGGTATGGTGGGTACTAATGGCTACACCTTC. Variable domain in full (rest from reference TRBV2 and TRBJ1-2): EPEVTQTPSHQVTQMGQEVILRCVPISNHLYFYWYRQILGQKVEFLVSFYNNEISEKSEIFDDQFSVERPDGSNFTLKIRSTKLEDSAMYFCASSLGMVGTNGYTFGSGTRLTVV.

This sequence joins TRBV9 and TRBJ2-3, with D perhaps TRBD1 (6 bases). Germline V gene data show CDR1 as SGDLS and CDR2 as YYNGEE. V shed 0 bases and J shed 4 bases, with 9 bases lying between them. CDR3 length equals 14 residues. Here the CDR3 DNA reads TGTGCCAGCAGCGTAGAGGGGGTGCCAGATACGCAGTATTTT. It is translated as CASSVEGVPDTQYF.

The genes are TRBV13 and TRBJ2-1, with D perhaps TRBD2 (5 bases). Per germline, CDR1 PRHDT and CDR2 FYEKMQ (reference sequence). Trimming left V 8 bases short and J 9 bases short, with 11 bases between. This CDR3 contains 11 residues. CDR3 sequence (DNA): TGTGCCAGCGAGGATCGGGGTGAGCAGTTCTTC. Translating gives CASEDRGEQFF.

The genes are TRBV6-5 and TRBJ1-2; no firm D call. From germline, CDR1 is MNHEY and CDR2 SVGAGI. The CDR3 runs to 12 residues. The ends were cut back, 7 bases at V and 2 bases at J, with 8 bases in the middle. The CDR3 reads CASTPGNYGYTF. CDR3 nucleotide sequence: TGTGCCAGCACCCCGGGAAACTATGGCTACACCTTC.

This clone was counted a few times. The CDR3: CASSYFHREGTIYF. CDR3 nucleotide sequence: TGTGCCAGCAGTTACTTTCACAGGGAGGGCACCATATATTTT. This rearrangement joins TRBV6-6 to TRBJ1-3; the D gene is possibly TRBD1 (6 bases). V shed 1 base and J shed 9 bases, with 13 bases lying between them. This CDR3 region has 14 residues. Germline lookup yields CDR1 MNHNY and CDR2 SVGAGI (reference sequence).